The sequence of this T cell receptor (beta chain) was determined in a study of blood T cell repertoires in COVID-19. For the study at large: Whether acute or convalescent, the COVID-19 samples came from the United States, Italy and Spain. PBMCs, B-cell-depleted T cells, or T cells were the source of the cDNA or gDNA that made up the material.

Enrollment of patients from Seattle took place during active infection, with longitudinal follow-up. Germline CDR1 reads MNHEY; CDR2 reads SVGAGI. Trimming removed 6 bases from V and 7 bases from J, with 19 bases in between. This CDR3 is 15 amino acids long. Method: immunoSEQ multiplex PCR; TCRdb's copy keeps in-frame clones and lacks some. The sample carries a few hundred thousand clones, about 90% recorded once. Material: peripheral blood. This TCR was sampled from a woman aged 30 to 39 with COVID-19, enrolled during active disease. The rearrangement links TRBV6-5 to TRBJ2-1; TRBD1 is a possible D gene (8 bases). In DNA, the CDR3 is TGTGCCAGCAGCGGACAGGGAGGGGAAGGGAATGAGCAGTTCTTC. This gives the protein CASSGQGGEGNEQFF.